Given below is one T cell receptor beta chain in context. V lost 3 bases and J lost 2, with 17 bases in between. From germline, CDR1 is MDHEN and CDR2 SYDVKM. CDR3 length equals 17 residues. The authors' processing: Nucleated cell counts were estimated from reference gene primer amplification. Sequencing was performed with immunoSEQ multiplex PCR; in TCRdb, only in-frame clones are kept and a portion is missing. V, J and clone size reflect that table, while D and trimming were determined from the DNA. The data show roughly 140,000 clones, 80% to 90% seen once. The sample belongs to a study of blood T cell repertoires in COVID-19. Study overall: The analysed material was cDNA or gDNA that came from T cells, B-cell-depleted T cells, or PBMCs.

The chain recombines TRBV28 with TRBJ1-3, with TRBD1 as a possible D gene (6 bases). Sequencing was done on a sample of peripheral blood. This TCR came from a woman aged 60-75 years with active COVID-19. The DNA for the CDR3 is TGTGCCAGCAGTTTCTCGACTACAGGGTATACTGGAAACACCATATATTTT. This sequence encodes CASSFSTTGYTGNTIYF.